This T cell receptor (beta chain) was profiled in a study of beta chain features in type 1 diabetes. Regarding the study as a whole: When Type 1 diabetes patients were examined, their TCRB CDR3s proved moderately but significantly shorter in all four CD4+ subsets. There were fewer insertions and more deletions at the VDJ junctions of type 1 diabetes patients.

Trimming removed 4 bases from V and 6 bases from J, with 14 bases in between. Germline-derived CDR1 and CDR2 are SGHRS and YFSETQ. This CDR3 spans 14 amino acids. All of the isolated RNA was reverse transcribed, so expressed TCRB transcripts were sequenced. The assay was immunoSEQ multiplex PCR, and TCRdb's table has in-frame clones only and misses some. The repertoire has roughly 130,000 clones, approximately 16% of them found once; the top ten carry over 2%. In the case of this clone: The antigen is undetermined.

V usage is TRBV5-1 and J usage is TRBJ2-1, with D possibly being TRBD1 or TRBD2 (5 bases each). Sequencing used central memory CD4+ T cells from blood. The source of this sequence is a man aged 25-40 years with type 1 diabetes. DNA for the CDR3: TGCGCCAGCAGCCTGGGACCCCCCAGCAATGAGCAGTTCTTC. This translates into CASSLGPPSNEQFF.